These 28 T cell receptor beta chains share one sample of origin, sequenced in a study of shared clonotypes between healthy human individuals. The table came from immunoSEQ multiplex PCR; TCRdb's copy has only in-frame clones and leaves some out. The sample includes about 2.3 million clones, 80% to 95% of them seen just once. Source material: naive CD4+ T cells from PBMCs. As to subset: CD45RA+ positively selected. Every receptor here comes from a man aged 18 to 30 in good health. Some clones in this sample may be carry-over from other donors' samples.

The chain has TRBV10-3 and TRBJ1-2; D possibly corresponds to TRBD1 (6 bases). This CDR3 comprises 15 residues. With 5 bases removed from V and 3 bases from J, the gap between germline ends came to 16 bases. CDR1 is ENHRY and CDR2 is SYGVKD in the germline V gene. The CDR3 DNA follows: TGTGCCATCAGTTCATTGGAGGGGGAAGACTATGGCTACACCTTC. Protein product: CAISSLEGEDYGYTF.

The chain is built from TRBV20-1 and TRBJ2-7, with D perhaps matching TRBD2 (5 bases). The germline gives CDR1 DFQATT, CDR2 SNEGSKA (reference sequence). V was clipped by 5 bases and J by 6 bases, with 8 bases between them. CDR3 length: 10 amino acids. The CDR3 protein is CSARGFEQYF. CDR3 sequence (DNA): TGCAGTGCTCGGGGTTTCGAGCAGTACTTC.

This clone occurred once. The chain carries TRBV6-1 and TRBJ1-1; no firm D call. The V and J ends lost 2 bases and 0 bases respectively, with 7 bases between them. Germline lookup yields CDR1 MNHNS and CDR2 SASEGT. This CDR3 comprises 14 residues. Here the CDR3 reads CASSEPQLNTEAFF. CDR3 DNA: TGTGCCAGCAGTGAACCACAATTGAACACTGAAGCTTTCTTT.

The chain carries TRBV7-3 and TRBJ1-1; D gene unclear. V was trimmed by 1 base and J by 2 bases, leaving 8 bases between them. This CDR3 is built from 14 residues. Germline CDR1 reads SGHTA; CDR2 reads FQGTGA. CDR3 sequence: CASSLMGANTEAFF. As DNA, the CDR3 is TGTGCCAGCAGCTTAATGGGAGCAAACACTGAAGCTTTCTTT.

The chain employs TRBV9 and TRBJ2-1; 14 positions match TRBD2. The V gene's germline CDR1 is SGDLS and CDR2 YYNGEE. This CDR3 has 18 amino acids. The V gene end was trimmed by 0 bases and the J gene end by 8 bases; junction bases not matched to a gene: 10. CDR3 DNA sequence: TGTGCCAGCAGCGTAGTGGGGACTAGCGGGAGTTCCGTCCATGAGCAGTTCTTC. Translated: CASSVVGTSGSSVHEQFF.

This clone came up many times. The sample has other DNA sequences that encode this CDR3 too. The J gene is TRBJ1-1, the V gene TRBV9, with D unclear. CDR3 length: 13 amino acids. V gave up 0 bases and J gave up 1 base, with 4 bases separating them. The V gene's germline CDR1 is SGDLS and CDR2 YYNGEE. CDR3 residues: CASSVAGNTEAFF. The CDR3 DNA reads TGTGCCAGCAGCGTAGCAGGGAACACTGAAGCTTTCTTT.

V usage is TRBV27 and J usage is TRBJ2-3; TRBD2 aligns across 9 bases. This CDR3 is built from 14 residues. Germline-derived CDR1 and CDR2 are MNHEY and SMNVEV (reference sequence). V lost 8 bases and J lost 1; bases outside the gene matches: 4. The CDR3 DNA reads TGTGCCAGCCACCTAGCGGGACGCACAGATACGCAGTATTTT. Its protein product is CASHLAGRTDTQYF.

This chain connects TRBV2 to TRBJ1-1; D might be TRBD1 (5 bases). The germline V gene has CDR1 SNHLY and CDR2 FYNNEI. This CDR3 spans 15 amino acids. Trimming took 5 bases from V and 1 from J, leaving 14 bases between them. Here the CDR3 DNA reads TGTGCCAGCAGTCCTCAGGGTCTGCGGAACACTGAAGCTTTCTTT. It yields the protein CASSPQGLRNTEAFF. The full variable domain, rest sourced from reference TRBV2 and TRBJ1-1, is EPEVTQTPSHQVTQMGQEVILRCVPISNHLYFYWYRQILGQKVEFLVSFYNNEISEKSEIFDDQFSVERPDGSNFTLKIRSTKLEDSAMYFCASSPQGLRNTEAFFGQGTRLTVV.

The rearrangement uses TRBV30 and TRBJ1-1, with a possible D match to TRBD1 (6 bases). Germline V gives CDR1 GTSNPN, CDR2 SVGIG (reference sequence). CDR3 length equals 18 residues. Trimming stripped 5 bases from V and 3 bases from J, with 28 bases between. The CDR3 region is CAWGQRWGAYNSDTEAFF. The CDR3 coding sequence is TGTGCCTGGGGACAACGATGGGGGGCCTATAATTCGGACACTGAAGCTTTCTTT.

The chain has TRBV18 and TRBJ2-6; possible D gene TRBD2, 6 bases. V was clipped by 1 base and J by 0 bases, with 13 bases between them. CDR3 length: 18 residues. Germline CDR1 reads KGHSH; CDR2 reads LQKENI. This chain's CDR3 is CASSPQGFGSSGANVLTF. CDR3 DNA: TGTGCCAGCTCACCACAGGGGTTCGGGAGCTCTGGGGCCAACGTCCTGACTTTC.

This chain uses TRBV7-9 with TRBJ1-2; D is uncertain. Trimming removed 1 base at V and 2 bases at J, with 11 bases between. Germline V lookup: CDR1 SEHNR, CDR2 FQNEAQ (reference sequence). CDR3 length equals 15 residues. In DNA, the CDR3 is TGTGCCAGCAGCTTAGGTCTGCGGGGAAACTATGGCTACACCTTC. Translated: CASSLGLRGNYGYTF.

Concerning this clone: The same CDR3 also results from other DNA sequences found in this sample. The chain links TRBV14 to TRBJ2-7, with D unresolved. Between the trimmed V and J ends, which lost 3 bases and 4 bases, there was a span of 7 bases. This CDR3 has 12 amino acids. Looked up from germline, CDR1 is SGHDN and CDR2 is FVKESK. The CDR3 is CASSHSSYEQYF. The CDR3 nucleotides are TGTGCCAGCAGCCATAGTTCGTACGAGCAGTACTTC.

This chain links TRBV7-7 with TRBJ2-5; 12 nucleotides line up with TRBD2. CDR3 length: 16 amino acids. Trimming removed 1 base from V and 3 bases from J; junction bases left unmatched: 3. Germline V gives CDR1 SSHAT, CDR2 FNYEAQ (reference sequence). CDR3 sequence (DNA): TGTGCCAGCAGCTTAGGACTAGCGGGAGTAAAAGAGACCCAGTACTTC. Residues: CASSLGLAGVKETQYF.

The CDR3 nucleotides are TGTGCCAGCAAGGCGCCGAGCGAGGGCGAGCAGTACTTC. Amino acid sequence: CASKAPSEGEQYF. The rearrangement joins TRBV28 to TRBJ2-7, with D perhaps TRBD2 (5 bases). V was pared by 7 bases and J by 6 bases, with 16 bases between. Germline V gene lookup returns CDR1 MDHEN and CDR2 SYDVKM. CDR3 length: 13 residues.

V is TRBV25-1 and J is TRBJ1-2; 7 nucleotides agree with TRBD1. V lost 8 bases and J lost 5; bases outside the gene matches: 11. CDR3 length: 14 amino acids. The germline CDR1 and CDR2 sequences are MGHDK and SYGVNS. The CDR3 coding sequence is TGTGCCAGCGGCGACAGGGATGTGCCTTATGGCTACACCTTC. Protein sequence: CASGDRDVPYGYTF.

Written as DNA, the CDR3 is TGCGCCAGCAGCCGCGATGGATTGGACTACACCTTC. Translation gives CASSRDGLDYTF. J is TRBJ1-2 and V is TRBV5-1; unclear D gene. Germline CDR1 is SGHRS and CDR2 is YFSETQ. CDR3 size: 12 residues. V lost 4 bases, J lost 10 bases, and 14 bases lay in between.

The rearrangement joins TRBV19 to TRBJ2-3; 8 bases are a match to TRBD1. J was trimmed by 3 bases and V by 8 bases; bases with no gene match: 7. CDR1 is LNHDA and CDR2 is SQIVND in the germline V gene (reference sequence). The CDR3 extends over 14 amino acids. For the CDR3, the DNA is TGTGCCAGTGGACGGACAGGGCCAACAGATACGCAGTATTTT. Translated, it gives CASGRTGPTDTQYF.

CDR3 residues: CASSERTGGHYEQYF. Written as DNA, the CDR3 is TGTGCCAGCAGTGAGAGGACAGGGGGCCACTACGAGCAGTACTTC. The rearrangement links TRBV6-1 to TRBJ2-7, with 11 bases that match TRBD1. Unmatched junction bases numbered 4, after V lost 3 bases and J lost 3 bases. The CDR3 extends over 15 amino acids. The V gene's germline CDR1 is MNHNS and CDR2 SASEGT.

The rearrangement links TRBV6-6 to TRBJ2-4; 9 bases agree with TRBD1. V was clipped by 5 bases and J by 5 bases; unmatched bases: 7. Germline assignment: CDR1 MNHNY and CDR2 SVGAGI (reference sequence). The length of the CDR3 is 15 residues. CDR3 protein: CASSTTGGAENIQYF. CDR3 sequence (DNA): TGTGCCAGCAGTACTACAGGGGGCGCAGAAAACATTCAGTACTTC.

This chain connects TRBV18 to TRBJ2-6; a possible D gene is TRBD1 (6 bases). Trimming removed 6 bases at V and 2 bases at J, with 20 bases between. Germline CDR1 KGHSH, CDR2 LQKENI. This CDR3 comprises 18 residues. The CDR3 nucleotides are TGTGCCAGCTCCCAACAACAGGGTCGGGGACCTGGGGCCAACGTCCTGACTTTC. This encodes CASSQQQGRGPGANVLTF. Based on the CDR3 plus reference TRBV18 and TRBJ2-6, the full variable domain is NAGVMQNPRHLVRRRGQEARLRCSPMKGHSHVYWYRQLPEEGLKFMVYLQKENIIDESGMPKERFSAEFPKEGPSILRIQQVVRGDSAAYFCASSQQQGRGPGANVLTFGAGSRLTVL.

The chain uses TRBV5-1 and TRBJ2-5, with D hard to call. V lost 2 bases, J lost 3 bases, and 8 bases lay in between. Germline-derived CDR1 and CDR2 are SGHRS and YFSETQ. CDR3 length: 13 amino acids. CDR3 bases: TGCGCCAGCAGCTTACACCAGGAAGAGACCCAGTACTTC. Amino acid sequence: CASSLHQEETQYF.

The chain uses TRBV28 and TRBJ1-4, with D hard to call. The CDR3 contains 13 residues. Germline CDR1 and CDR2: MDHEN and SYDVKM. Trimming cost V 10 bases and J 5 bases, with 14 bases left between them. The CDR3 bases are TGTGCCACCATGAGGGAGAGAAATGAAAAACTGTTTTTT. Protein product: CATMRERNEKLFF.

The V call is TRBV2, the J call TRBJ1-5; D gene ambiguous. Germline CDR1 is SNHLY and CDR2 is FYNNEI. Trimming stripped 6 bases from V and 4 bases from J, with 10 bases between. CDR3 length equals 13 residues. The CDR3 DNA is TGTGCCAGCAGCCCCGCCGAAAATCAGCCCCAGCATTTT. Translation gives CASSPAENQPQHF. Supplemented by reference TRBV2 and TRBJ1-5, the full variable domain reads EPEVTQTPSHQVTQMGQEVILRCVPISNHLYFYWYRQILGQKVEFLVSFYNNEISEKSEIFDDQFSVERPDGSNFTLKIRSTKLEDSAMYFCASSPAENQPQHFGDGTRLSIL.

A note on this clone: This specimen includes other DNA sequences encoding the same CDR3. The V and J genes are TRBV2 and TRBJ1-5, with TRBD1 matching 10 bases. In germline, CDR1 is SNHLY, CDR2 FYNNEI. With V trimmed by 6 bases and J by 5 bases, 4 bases remained unmatched. The CDR3 has 14 residues. The CDR3 bases are TGTGCCAGCAGGAGGGACAGGGGCGATCAGCCCCAGCATTTT. Translated: CASRRDRGDQPQHF.

This rearrangement joins TRBV28 to TRBJ1-4; tentatively, D is TRBD1 (5 bases). V was cut by 8 bases and J by 3 bases, with 22 bases left in between. There are 17 residues in the CDR3. From germline, CDR1 is MDHEN and CDR2 SYDVKM. The CDR3 DNA is TGTGCCAGCTCACCCCGGGACGTTAGGGATCCTAATGAAAAACTGTTTTTT. Its translation: CASSPRDVRDPNEKLFF.

The chain combines TRBV11-2 with TRBJ1-2; possible D gene TRBD1, 5 bases. Trimming removed 3 bases from V and 8 bases from J, with 22 bases in between. The CDR3 totals 16 residues. Looked up from germline, CDR1 is SGHAT and CDR2 is FQNNGV. CDR3: CASSLARAGGKNGYTF. Here the CDR3 DNA reads TGTGCCAGCAGCTTGGCTCGGGCCGGGGGAAAAAACGGCTACACCTTC.

For the CDR3, the DNA is TGCGCCAGCAGCTTCCAGGGCCCTCGATCCGGAAACACCATATATTTT. Encoded protein: CASSFQGPRSGNTIYF. The rearrangement links TRBV5-1 to TRBJ1-3; possible D gene TRBD1, 5 bases. The CDR3 has 16 residues. Trimming left V 2 bases short and J 4 bases short, with 16 bases between. The germline CDR1 and CDR2 sequences are SGHRS and YFSETQ.

The chain has TRBV5-1 and TRBJ1-2, with 8 bases lining up with TRBD1. Trimming at V came to 4 bases and at J to 5 bases, leaving 10 bases not matched to a gene. CDR1 and CDR2 (germline): SGHRS, YFSETQ. The CDR3 totals 15 residues. The CDR3 region is CASSPSTGEIYGYTF. The CDR3 coding sequence is TGCGCCAGCAGCCCTTCGACAGGGGAAATTTATGGCTACACCTTC.